These T cell receptor beta chains were read from a single sample in a study of PD-1 blockade in classical Hodgkin lymphoma. TCRdb's table, derived via immunoSEQ multiplex PCR, lists solely in-frame clones and lacks some. The sample yields some 20,000 clones, approximately 88% seen once. Sample: peripheral blood mononuclear cells (PBMCs), taken at baseline. These receptors all come from a human donor with classical Hodgkin lymphoma. Both conserved end residues are part of each CDR3. A D gene is named only where the DNA matches it firmly. Size values are once, few and many counts, or a class for expanded clones, and some rows have none.

>NA|TRBD1|TRBJ1-1|TRBV19
CASSTPGGYTEAFF
TGTGCCAGTAGTACCCCAGGGGGGTACACTGAAGCTTTCTTT
>NA|TRBD1|TRBJ1-5|TRBV5-6
CASSFRDRGRQPQHF
TGTGCCAGCAGCTTCCGGGACAGGGGTCGCCAGCCCCAGCATTTT
>NA|NA|TRBJ2-4|TRBV2
CASSVWDIAKNIQYF
TGTGCCAGCAGTGTTTGGGACATAGCCAAAAACATTCAGTACTTC
>NA|TRBD1|TRBJ2-3|TRBV6-4
CASSDLTGGTDTQYF
TGTGCCAGCAGTGACTTGACAGGGGGCACAGATACGCAGTATTTT
>few|NA|TRBJ2-7|TRBV6-4
CARRSYEQYF
TGTGCCAGGAGGTCTTACGAGCAGTACTTC
>NA|TRBD1|TRBJ2-7|TRBV2
CASSAQGTSSWEQYF
TGTGCCAGCAGTGCACAGGGGACCTCGTCGTGGGAGCAGTACTTC
>NA|NA|TRBJ1-6|TRBV30
CACNRAGSPLHF
TGTGCCTGCAACAGGGCTGGGTCACCCCTCCACTTT
>NA|NA|TRBJ1-2|TRBV5-4
CASSLAGQTNYGYTF
TGTGCCAGCAGCTTGGCGGGTCAGACCAACTATGGCTACACCTTC
>NA|NA|TRBJ2-7|TRBV11-2
CASSSGDGSYEQYF
TGTGCCAGCAGCTCCGGGGACGGGAGCTACGAGCAGTACTTC
>once|TRBD1|TRBJ1-2|TRBV2
CASSLGQGYGYTF
TGTGCCAGCAGTTTGGGACAGGGGTATGGCTACACCTTC
>NA|TRBD1|TRBJ2-2|TRBV11-1
CASRPDRAYTGELFF
TGTGCCAGCAGACCGGACAGGGCGTACACCGGGGAGCTGTTTTTT
>NA|NA|TRBJ1-2|TRBV28
CASSFLGEFYGYTF
TGTGCCAGCAGTTTCCTGGGGGAGTTCTATGGCTACACCTTC
>NA|TRBD1|TRBJ2-1|TRBV5-1
CASSPSRTGRNEQFF
TGCGCCAGCAGCCCTTCTCGGACAGGGAGGAATGAGCAGTTCTTC
>few|NA|TRBJ2-1|TRBV10-1
CASSRGSAEQFF
TGCGCCAGCAGTAGAGGATCTGCTGAGCAGTTCTTC
>NA|NA|TRBJ2-7|TRBV20-1
CSASDSNEQYF
TGCAGTGCTTCGGACAGCAACGAGCAGTACTTC
>NA|NA|TRBJ2-5|TRBV4-3
CASSQTGRETQYF
TGCGCCAGCAGCCAGACGGGGCGGGAGACCCAGTACTTC
>NA|NA|TRBJ1-1|TRBV2
CASSDGALRAFF
TGTGCCAGCAGTGACGGGGCCCTGCGGGCTTTCTTT
>NA|NA|TRBJ2-3|TRBV27
CASSSYQGLTDTQYF
TGTGCCAGCAGTTCCTACCAAGGGCTCACAGATACGCAGTATTTT
>few|TRBD1|TRBJ2-3|TRBV6-5
CASRIRDRATDTQYF
TGTGCCAGCAGAATCCGGGACAGGGCGACAGATACGCAGTATTTT
>once|TRBD1|TRBJ2-3|TRBV4-1
CASSPKQGRTTDTQYF
TGCGCCAGCAGTCCAAAACAGGGGCGGACGACAGATACGCAGTATTTT
>NA|TRBD1|TRBJ1-2|TRBV27
CASRPDRGLSNYGYTF
TGTGCCAGCAGACCTGACAGGGGCCTATCTAACTATGGCTACACCTTC
>NA|NA|TRBJ1-2|TRBV20-1
CSARWQGGYTF
TGCAGTGCTAGATGGCAGGGAGGCTACACCTTC
>NA|NA|TRBJ1-4|TRBV4-3
CASSQDISSYNEKLFF
TGCGCCAGCAGCCAAGATATTTCCAGTTATAATGAAAAACTGTTTTTT
>NA|NA|TRBJ2-2|TRBV4-3
CASSQRTENTGELFF
TGCGCCAGCAGCCAGCGGACGGAAAACACCGGGGAGCTGTTTTTT
>NA|TRBD2|TRBJ2-1|TRBV4-2
CASSQDWAGGSYNEQFF
TGTGCCAGCAGCCAAGATTGGGCGGGGGGGAGCTACAATGAGCAGTTCTTC
>NA|NA|TRBJ1-2|TRBV2
CASTPVMGVEGYTF
TGTGCCAGCACTCCGGTAATGGGCGTCGAAGGCTACACCTTC
>NA|NA|TRBJ1-6|TRBV6-5
CASSSTGTYNSPLHF
TGTGCCAGCAGTTCCACAGGGACCTATAATTCACCCCTCCACTTT
>once|NA|TRBJ1-5|TRBV2
CASRNQIYSNQPQHF
TGTGCCAGCAGAAATCAAATTTATAGCAATCAGCCCCAGCATTTT
>NA|TRBD1|TRBJ2-5|TRBV27
CASSPPGQGRETQYF
TGTGCCAGCAGCCCCCCGGGACAGGGGCGGGAGACCCAGTACTTC
>once|NA|TRBJ1-2|TRBV29-1
CSAPVVGRVSYGYTF
TGCAGCGCTCCCGTGGTGGGCAGGGTAAGCTATGGCTACACCTTC
>NA|TRBD2|TRBJ2-1|TRBV27
CASSNQRGALGEQFF
TGTGCCAGCAGTAACCAGCGGGGGGCCCTCGGTGAGCAGTTCTTC
>once|TRBD1|TRBJ1-2|TRBV28
CASSSSDRVYGYTF
TGTGCCAGCAGTTCTTCCGACAGGGTCTATGGCTACACCTTC
>NA|NA|TRBJ1-1|TRBV7-9
CASSFRPGVLSEAFF
TGTGCCAGCAGCTTCAGGCCCGGGGTATTGTCTGAAGCTTTCTTT
>NA|NA|TRBJ2-7|TRBV4-3
CASSQEWQAFYEQYF
TGCGCCAGCAGCCAAGAGTGGCAGGCTTTCTACGAGCAGTACTTC
>once|NA|TRBJ1-4|TRBV6-6
CASSYSSWITNEKLFF
TGTGCCAGCAGTTACTCGAGTTGGATAACTAATGAAAAACTGTTTTTT
>NA|TRBD1|TRBJ1-1|TRBV7-9
CASSPGGLLNTEAFF
TGTGCCAGCAGCCCAGGGGGTCTCCTGAACACTGAAGCTTTCTTT
>once|NA|TRBJ1-2|TRBV4-2
CASSPRKGSGVGYTF
TGTGCCAGCAGCCCGAGAAAAGGTTCAGGTGTTGGCTACACCTTC
>NA|NA|TRBJ1-2|TRBV4-1
CASSQVRGGNRVDGYGYTF
TGCGCCAGCAGCCAAGTTAGAGGGGGTAACAGGGTGGACGGCTATGGCTACACCTTC
>NA|NA|TRBJ1-2|TRBV6-5
CASSYGLPEYYGYTF
TGTGCCAGCAGTTACGGTCTGCCGGAGTACTATGGCTACACCTTC
>once|TRBD2|TRBJ2-2|TRBV28
CASKFSGGATGELFF
TGTGCCAGCAAATTTAGCGGGGGGGCCACCGGGGAGCTGTTTTTT
>NA|NA|TRBJ1-1|TRBV19
CASSPSLLNTEAFF
TGTGCCAGTAGTCCCAGTCTTTTGAACACTGAAGCTTTCTTT
>NA|NA|TRBJ1-1|TRBV21-1
CASSATGGTTEAFF
TGTGCCAGCAGCGCCACAGGGGGCACCACTGAAGCTTTCTTT
>NA|NA|TRBJ1-2|TRBV6-6
CASQRGLPYGYTF
TGTGCCAGCCAACGTGGACTTCCTTATGGCTACACCTTC
>NA|TRBD2|TRBJ2-1|TRBV2
CASSYGLAGDNEQFF
TGTGCCAGCAGTTACGGACTAGCGGGGGACAATGAGCAGTTCTTC
>NA|TRBD2|TRBJ2-1|TRBV9
CASSVPSGGDNEQFF
TGTGCCAGCAGCGTACCTAGCGGGGGGGACAATGAGCAGTTCTTC
>NA|NA|TRBJ1-2|TRBV29-1
CSVEGERDYGYTF
TGCAGCGTTGAGGGGGAAAGGGATTATGGCTACACCTTC
>NA|NA|TRBJ1-1|TRBV2
CASSDSGSDTEAFF
TGTGCCAGCAGTGACTCAGGCAGCGACACTGAAGCTTTCTTT
>once|NA|TRBJ2-7|TRBV7-8
CASSQGTVSYEQYF
TGTGCCAGCAGTCAAGGCACAGTTTCCTACGAGCAGTACTTC